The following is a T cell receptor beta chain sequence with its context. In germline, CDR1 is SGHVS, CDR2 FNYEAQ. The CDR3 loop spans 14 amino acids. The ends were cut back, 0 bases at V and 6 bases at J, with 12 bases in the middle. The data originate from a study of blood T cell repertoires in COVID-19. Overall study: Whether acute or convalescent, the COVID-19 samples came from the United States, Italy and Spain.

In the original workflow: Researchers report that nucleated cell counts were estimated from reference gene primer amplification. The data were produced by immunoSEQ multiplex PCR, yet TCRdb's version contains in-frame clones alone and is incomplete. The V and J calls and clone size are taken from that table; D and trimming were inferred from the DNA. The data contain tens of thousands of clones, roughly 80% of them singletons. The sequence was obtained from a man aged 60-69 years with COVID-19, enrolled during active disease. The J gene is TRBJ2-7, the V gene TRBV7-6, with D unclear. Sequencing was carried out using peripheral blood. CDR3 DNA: TGTGCCAGCAGCTTAGCGTACAGACCTGGCGAGCAGTACTTC. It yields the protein CASSLAYRPGEQYF.